Below, 21 T cell receptor beta chains from the same sample are listed, as sequenced in a study of blood T cell repertoires in COVID-19. Measured with immunoSEQ multiplex PCR; TCRdb has only the in-frame clones, and not every one. The data show about 58,000 clones, roughly 77% seen once. The sequencing sample was made of peripheral blood. All receptors derive from a man aged 60 to 69 with COVID-19, enrolled during active disease.

This chain joins TRBV2 and TRBJ1-1; D may be TRBD1 (5 bases). This CDR3 is built from 16 residues. V dropped 6 bases and J dropped 0 bases, with 17 bases sitting between them. CDR1 is SNHLY and CDR2 is FYNNEI in the germline V gene. The CDR3 loop is CASREPYDSLNTEAFF. CDR3 DNA: TGTGCCAGCAGAGAACCCTATGACAGCCTGAACACTGAAGCTTTCTTT.

V and J are TRBV6-5 and TRBJ1-3, with 8 bases aligning to TRBD1. With V trimmed by 0 bases and J by 7 bases, 8 bases remained unmatched. Per the germline V gene, CDR1 is MNHEY and CDR2 is SVGAGI. The CDR3 has 16 amino acids. CDR3 sequence reads: CASSYSVQGAKNTIYF. The CDR3 DNA sequence: TGTGCCAGCAGTTACTCGGTCCAGGGGGCGAAGAACACCATATATTTT.

CDR3 nucleotides: TGTGCCAGCAGCTCCGTCCTAGCGGGAGACGAGCAGTTCTTC. Its translation: CASSSVLAGDEQFF. The chain employs TRBV5-4 and TRBJ2-1, with TRBD2 matching over 10 bases. This CDR3 is built from 14 residues. Germline V gene data show CDR1 as SGHNT and CDR2 as YYREEE (reference sequence). J was trimmed by 10 bases and V by 3 bases; bases with no gene match: 7.

This chain joins TRBV3-1 (or the pseudogene TRBV3-2) and TRBJ1-5; D not resolved. The germline V and J ends were trimmed by 5 bases and 6 bases, with 11 bases remaining between them. CDR1 and CDR2 (germline): LGHDT, YNNKEL (reference sequence). The CDR3 contains 13 residues. CDR3 coding DNA: TGTGCCAGCAGCTCCGCCGGAGTTCAGCCCCAGCATTTT. Protein: CASSSAGVQPQHF.

This clone was detected a few times. The J gene is TRBJ2-5, the V gene TRBV12-3 or TRBV12-4; D uncertain. Trimming took 1 base from V and 5 from J, leaving 8 bases between them. The CDR3 has 13 amino acids. Written as DNA, the CDR3 is TGTGCCAGCAGTTTAGACAGCCAGGAGACCCAGTACTTC. Protein sequence: CASSLDSQETQYF.

J is TRBJ1-1 and V is TRBV3-1 (or the pseudogene TRBV3-2), with TRBD1 matching 7 bases. V shed 0 bases, J shed 7 bases, and the junction held 5 bases outside the gene matches. Germline CDR1 is LGHDT and CDR2 is YNNKEL (reference sequence). This CDR3 region has 14 residues. In DNA, the CDR3 is TGTGCCAGCAGCCAAGAACCAGGGGGGCTTGAAGCTTTCTTT. Its protein is CASSQEPGGLEAFF.

This chain links TRBV7-3 with TRBJ2-1, with 11 bases matching TRBD2. With 5 bases clipped from V and 7 bases from J, the junction kept 10 bases outside the gene matches. The CDR3 runs to 16 residues. Germline values: CDR1 SGHTA, CDR2 FQGTGA. Here the CDR3 reads CASSLAGGTFGNEQFF. In nucleotides, the CDR3 is TGTGCCAGCAGCCTAGCGGGGGGCACATTTGGGAATGAGCAGTTCTTC.

This clone was observed once. The chain combines TRBV7-3 with TRBJ2-3; maybe TRBD2 (6 bases). Germline CDR1 and CDR2: SGHTA and FQGTGA. This CDR3 contains 15 residues. With 2 bases removed from V and 4 bases from J, the gap between germline ends came to 13 bases. In nucleotides, the CDR3 is TGTGCCAGCAGCTTATATGGAGGGGCCGCAGATACGCAGTATTTT. Its translation: CASSLYGGAADTQYF.

This rearrangement joins TRBV10-3 to TRBJ1-2, with TRBD1 as a possible D gene (6 bases). V was cut by 6 bases and J by 7 bases, with 18 bases left in between. Germline lookup yields CDR1 ENHRY and CDR2 SYGVKD. The CDR3 is made up of 14 amino acids. The CDR3 is CAIRSDSSHGGYTF. CDR3 in DNA: TGTGCCATCAGGTCGGACAGCTCACATGGTGGCTACACCTTC.

This sequence joins TRBV25-1 and TRBJ2-5, with 8 bases matching TRBD1. V trimming: 3 bases; J trimming: 5 bases; junction bases outside the gene matches: 5. The CDR3 is 14 amino acids. Germline values: CDR1 MGHDK, CDR2 SYGVNS. CDR3 coding DNA: TGTGCCAGCAGTGATTTCAGGGGGCAGGAGACCCAGTACTTC. It translates to CASSDFRGQETQYF.

V is TRBV6-1 and J is TRBJ1-5, with D perhaps matching TRBD1 (6 bases). This CDR3 contains 13 residues. CDR1 and CDR2 (germline): MNHNS, SASEGT. The V end was cut by 2 bases, the J end by 7 bases, with 9 bases between. The DNA of the CDR3 is TGTGCCAGCAGTGAACAGGGGAGACAGCCCCAGCATTTT. Its protein is CASSEQGRQPQHF.

This chain links TRBV18 with TRBJ1-4; possible D gene TRBD1, 5 bases. Germline loops: CDR1 KGHSH, CDR2 LQKENI. The CDR3 contains 14 residues. Between the trimmed V and J ends, which lost 3 bases and 12 bases, there was a span of 17 bases. CDR3 bases: TGTGCCAGCTCACCCACAGGAATCCCTCGGGAACTGTTTTTT. The encoded protein is CASSPTGIPRELFF.

V is TRBV5-8 and J is TRBJ2-4; TRBD1 is a possible D gene (5 bases). Germline V gene data show CDR1 as SGHTS and CDR2 as YDEGEE. The CDR3 is made up of 16 amino acids. Trimming took 4 bases from V and 0 from J, leaving 14 bases between them. The CDR3: CASSPTVTLAKNIQYF. For the CDR3, the DNA is TGTGCCAGCAGCCCGACAGTTACCCTAGCCAAAAACATTCAGTACTTC.

This clone was observed a few times. The chain is built from TRBV11-2 and TRBJ2-2, with 7 nucleotides matching TRBD1. Looked up from germline, CDR1 is SGHAT and CDR2 is FQNNGV. With 11 bases clipped from V and 1 base from J, the junction kept 7 bases outside the gene matches. This CDR3 is built from 14 residues. The CDR3 here is CAGKGTVNTGELFF. The CDR3 region has the DNA TGTGCCGGCAAGGGGACAGTGAACACCGGGGAGCTGTTTTTT.

The chain links TRBV18 to TRBJ2-7, with 9 bases fitting TRBD2. CDR1 is KGHSH and CDR2 is LQKENI in the germline V gene. V lost 3 bases, J lost 3 bases, and 3 bases stayed unmatched. The CDR3 contains 14 residues. CDR3 loop: CASSPTSGYYEQYF. The CDR3 DNA reads as TGTGCCAGCTCACCGACTAGCGGATACTACGAGCAGTACTTC.

This clone is large in the sample. Different DNA sequences within this sample yield the same CDR3. The V and J genes are TRBV10-1 and TRBJ2-2; 10 bases match TRBD2. With 0 bases clipped from V and 7 bases from J, the junction kept 8 bases outside the gene matches. Looked up from germline, CDR1 is WNHNN and CDR2 is SYGVQD (reference sequence). The CDR3 has 17 amino acids. The CDR3 reads CASSESIAGGEGGELFF. The DNA of the CDR3 is TGCGCCAGCAGTGAGTCAATAGCGGGGGGTGAGGGCGGGGAGCTGTTTTTT.

In its sample, this clone ranks as large. This CDR3 reads CATSREGTSGAEQYF. In nucleotides, the CDR3 is TGTGCCACCAGCAGAGAGGGGACTAGCGGGGCGGAGCAGTACTTC. The chain links TRBV15 to TRBJ2-7; 13 bases are a match to TRBD2. Germline V gives CDR1 LNHNV, CDR2 YYDKDF (reference sequence). Losses at the gene ends were 0 bases for V and 7 bases for J; bases not matched to a gene: 3. The CDR3 runs to 15 residues.

The rearrangement joins TRBV7-2 to TRBJ2-1; TRBD1 might be the D (6 bases). Germline CDR1 reads SGHTA; CDR2 reads FQGNSA. The CDR3 length is 14 residues. With 3 bases removed from V and 9 bases from J, the gap between germline ends came to 15 bases. This CDR3 reads CASSLIWGPGEQFF. The CDR3, as DNA: TGTGCCAGCAGCTTGATATGGGGGCCAGGTGAGCAGTTCTTC.

This clone was found once. The chain links TRBV6-5 to TRBJ2-7, with a possible D match to TRBD2 (5 bases). Deletions cut 8 bases from V and 5 bases from J, with 19 bases between. This CDR3 has 14 amino acids. Per the germline V gene, CDR1 is MNHEY and CDR2 is SVGAGI. The CDR3 sequence is CASWGRDGANEQYF. The DNA for the CDR3 is TGTGCCAGCTGGGGTCGGGATGGAGCAAACGAGCAGTACTTC.

This clone has a handful of counts. The chain combines TRBV10-3 with TRBJ2-7, with 7 positions matching TRBD1. Germline CDR1 ENHRY, CDR2 SYGVKD. The junction had 8 bases not matched to a gene; V was cut back by 0 bases and J by 0 bases. The CDR3 sequence is 17 residues long. CDR3 in amino acids: CAISESALRGSSYEQYF. DNA of the CDR3: TGTGCCATCAGTGAGTCGGCCCTCAGGGGGTCCTCCTACGAGCAGTACTTC.

The chain recombines TRBV19 with TRBJ1-1; D not resolved. The V and J ends lost 6 bases and 10 bases respectively, with 18 bases between them. CDR3 size: 13 residues. CDR1 LNHDA and CDR2 SQIVND come from the germline V gene (reference sequence). The DNA for the CDR3 is TGTGCCAGTAGGCAGTCGGGCGGGGTTTCAGCTTTCTTT. As protein: CASRQSGGVSAFF.